This TCR beta chain was profiled in a study of response to subunit inactivated influenza vaccine. Study results and caveats: Authors suggested each seasonal flu vaccination may recruit only limited numbers of new T cells.

Worth noting for this clonotype: Its antigen remains unknown.

TCRdb reanalysed the RT-PCR reads using MiXCR and keeps one entry per CDR3 protein. The sample holds around 750,000 distinct CDR3 sequences; 21% are singletons and the top ten take roughly 10%. Germline loops: CDR1 MGHDK, CDR2 SYGVNS. This CDR3 has 15 amino acids. V lost 3 bases and J 6 bases, leaving 15 bases between the germline ends. The TCR comes from a man aged 50 or older who received an inactivated influenza vaccine. This material consisted of PBMCs from blood, taken around 5 days after vaccination. The chain joins TRBV25-1 to TRBJ2-1; possibly TRBD2 for D (7 bases). The DNA of the CDR3 is TGTGCCAGCAGTGACTTACGGGGGGCAGGCAATGAGCAGTTCTTC. This sequence encodes CASSDLRGAGNEQFF.